The subject of this entry is one T cell receptor (beta chain). What it recognizes is unknown. The CDR3 consists of 13 residues. Deletions cut 5 bases from V and 5 bases from J, with 10 bases between. Germline V gene lookup returns CDR1 MGHDK and CDR2 SYGVNS. This sample stems from a study of graft-versus-host responses after intestinal transplantation. Produced via immunoSEQ multiplex PCR; TCRdb's table is partial and in-frame only. Here the sample spans some 110,000 clones, 90% to 95% being singletons. Sequenced material: unstimulated CD8+ T cells sorted from spleen or lymph node cells, taken before transplant. This clonotype was obtained from a human donor who was the organ donor for an intestinal transplant. This sequence joins TRBV25-1 and TRBJ2-1, with D maybe TRBD1 (6 bases). CDR3 sequence reads: CASSRTAHNEQFF. The CDR3 coding sequence is TGTGCCAGCAGTCGGACAGCTCACAATGAGCAGTTCTTC.